One sample yielded the 9 T cell receptor beta chains listed below, sequenced in a study of T cell responses to AZD1222 COVID-19 vaccine. The method was immunoSEQ multiplex PCR; TCRdb's version includes in-frame clones alone and lacks a portion of them. This table holds approximately 100,000 clones, about nine tenths found once. The specimen comprised peripheral blood, sampled on day 0 of AZD1222 vaccination. The receptors stem from an adult in good health.

The V gene is TRBV3-1 (or the pseudogene TRBV3-2), the J gene TRBJ2-1, with TRBD1 matching over 7 bases. With V trimmed by 4 bases and J by 4 bases, 7 bases remained unmatched. This CDR3 region has 15 residues. The germline V gene encodes CDR1 LGHDT and CDR2 YNNKEL (reference sequence). For the CDR3, the DNA is TGTGCCAGCAGCCGTTCCGACAGGGAGTACAATGAGCAGTTCTTC. This codes for CASSRSDREYNEQFF.

This chain uses TRBV6-2 or TRBV6-3 with TRBJ1-4; D is unresolved. The ends were cut back, 3 bases at V and 3 bases at J, with 8 bases in the middle. The germline gives CDR1 MNHEY, CDR2 SVGEGT. The CDR3 consists of 14 residues. This CDR3 is CASSYYSPNEKLFF. The CDR3 DNA is TGTGCCAGCAGTTATTACAGTCCTAATGAAAAACTGTTTTTT.

The chain is built from TRBV2 and TRBJ2-5; D call uncertain. V was clipped by 7 bases and J by 0 bases, with 6 bases between them. Per germline, CDR1 SNHLY and CDR2 FYNNEI. The CDR3 extends over 12 amino acids. Written as DNA, the CDR3 is TGTGCCAGCAAGGCTAACCAAGAGACCCAGTACTTC. This codes for CASKANQETQYF.

The gene calls are TRBV28 and TRBJ1-1; no clear D gene. Germline V gives CDR1 MDHEN, CDR2 SYDVKM. Trimming stripped 3 bases from V and 2 bases from J, with 7 bases between. The CDR3 spans 13 residues. The CDR3 DNA reads TGTGCCAGCAGTTTGGTCGCTAACACTGAAGCTTTCTTT. It specifies CASSLVANTEAFF.

The CDR3 protein is CASSQDPGGGATDTQYF. For the CDR3, the DNA is TGTGCCAGCAGCCAAGATCCGGGCGGGGGGGCGACAGATACGCAGTATTTT. The chain uses TRBV4-2 and TRBJ2-3, with 9 bases matching TRBD2. With V trimmed by 0 bases and J by 3 bases, 7 bases remained unmatched. CDR1 and CDR2 from the germline V gene are LGHNA and YNFKEQ. This CDR3 comprises 17 residues.

This clone was observed a few times. This chain uses TRBV2 with TRBJ2-1; D call uncertain. CDR3 length: 11 residues. CDR1 and CDR2 (germline): SNHLY, FYNNEI. Trimming left V 8 bases short and J 10 bases short, with 12 bases between. The CDR3 loop reads CASSVSREQFF. Written as DNA, the CDR3 is TGTGCCAGCTCCGTCTCAAGAGAGCAGTTCTTC. The entire variable domain, with the rest obtained from reference TRBV2 and TRBJ2-1, is as follows: EPEVTQTPSHQVTQMGQEVILRCVPISNHLYFYWYRQILGQKVEFLVSFYNNEISEKSEIFDDQFSVERPDGSNFTLKIRSTKLEDSAMYFCASSVSREQFFGPGTRLTVL.

The rearrangement joins TRBV28 to TRBJ1-5, with D tentatively TRBD1 (5 bases). V lost 4 bases and J 2 bases, leaving 12 bases between the germline ends. The CDR3 runs to 15 residues. Germline CDR1 reads MDHEN; CDR2 reads SYDVKM. The CDR3 protein is CASSSRGEGNQPQHF. The CDR3 coding sequence is TGTGCCAGCAGTTCCCGGGGGGAAGGCAATCAGCCCCAGCATTTT.

V is TRBV2 and J is TRBJ2-3; 8 bases map to TRBD2. CDR3 length equals 14 residues. The V and J ends lost 3 bases and 3 bases, in that order; junction bases with no gene match: 2. Looked up from germline, CDR1 is SNHLY and CDR2 is FYNNEI. The CDR3 reads CASSEVAGTDTQYF. The CDR3 nucleotides read TGTGCCAGCAGTGAGGTAGCGGGGACAGATACGCAGTATTTT.

J is TRBJ2-5 and V is TRBV30, with a possible D match to TRBD1 (5 bases). Germline CDR1 and CDR2: GTSNPN and SVGIG (reference sequence). The ends were cut back, 1 base at V and 4 bases at J, with 16 bases in the middle. CDR3 length: 15 residues. DNA for the CDR3: TGTGCCTGGAGTGACCCTCACAGGATTTTAGAGACCCAGTACTTC. Its protein product is CAWSDPHRILETQYF.